The source of this T cell receptor beta chain is a study of neoadjuvant anti-PD-1 for oral cavity cancer. Study-level background: Around day 43, patients without progression received a fourth nivolumab dose before surgery. Study-wide points: Non-responders to neoadjuvant nivolumab had significantly more clonal PBMC T cells than responders.

The ends lost 0 bases at V and 5 bases at J; junction bases unmatched: 4. This CDR3 has 14 residues. Germline CDR1 and CDR2: SQVTM and ANQGSEA. Data came from immunoSEQ multiplex PCR; TCRdb stores just in-frame clones and leaves some out. This sample has fewer than 15,000 clones, with under 85% found just once. Of note for this clone: Its antigen is not known.

As to time point: after neoadjuvant nivolumab, at surgical resection. Patients were newly diagnosed with stage II-IVA oral cavity squamous cell carcinoma without prior systemic or radiation treatment. The origin of this receptor is a person aged 40-85 years with oral cavity squamous cell carcinoma. The starting material was PBMCs, obtained after nivolumab (anti-PD-1) treatment. The rearrangement joins TRBV29-1 to TRBJ2-3, with 8 positions matching TRBD2. The CDR3 here is CSVEEGAGEDTQYF. The CDR3 coding sequence is TGCAGCGTTGAAGAGGGAGCGGGAGAAGATACGCAGTATTTT.